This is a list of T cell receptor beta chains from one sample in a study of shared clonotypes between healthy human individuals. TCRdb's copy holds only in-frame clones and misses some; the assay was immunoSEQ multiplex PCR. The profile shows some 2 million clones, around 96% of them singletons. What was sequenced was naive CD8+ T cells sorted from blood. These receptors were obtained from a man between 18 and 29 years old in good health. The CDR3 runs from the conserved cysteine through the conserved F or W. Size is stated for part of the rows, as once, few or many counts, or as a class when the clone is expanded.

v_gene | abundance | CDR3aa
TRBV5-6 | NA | CASSLGQPSSYEQYF
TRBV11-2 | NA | CASSLGPGLAYNEQFF
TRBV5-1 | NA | CASSWRTSGRINNEQFF
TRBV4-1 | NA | CASSQDDGSLYEQYF
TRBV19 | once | CASSMGDSSYEQYF
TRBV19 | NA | CASSIDRGFQPQHF
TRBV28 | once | CASSSGTVDSYNSPLHF
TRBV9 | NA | CASSDRQGKPYNSPLHF
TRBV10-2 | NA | CASSEGTSGTDTQYF
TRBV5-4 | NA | CASSLWGGYGYTF
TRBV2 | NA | CASSRRQGGMNTEAFF
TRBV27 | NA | CASSLIGTSGSNYEQFF
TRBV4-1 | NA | CASRSKDLGYTF
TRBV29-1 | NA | CSVVISGANVLTF
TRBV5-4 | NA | CASKGGGSNTEAFF
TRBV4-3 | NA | CASSQDGDSYNEQFF
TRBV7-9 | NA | CASSLVGQTPNNEQFF
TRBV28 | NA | CASSTRFQGSDTGELFF
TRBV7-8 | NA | CASSLASLPGHEQYF
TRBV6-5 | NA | CASSYSKMGEQYF
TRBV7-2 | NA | CASSLGVSGIEETQYF
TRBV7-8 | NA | CASSWAGASENEQFF
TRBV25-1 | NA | CASSEFGGTDTQYF
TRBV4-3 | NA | CASSQGVAASYNSPLHF
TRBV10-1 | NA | CASSDGAGGVPETQYF
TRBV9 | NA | CASGRTGGSYEQYF
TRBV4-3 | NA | CASSQDPSGPNQPQHF
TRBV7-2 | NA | CASSLRLAGSLETQYF
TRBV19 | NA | CASSSTGTETQYF
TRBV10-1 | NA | CASSDGGGTEAFF
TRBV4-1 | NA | CASSQSSGRALGNIQYF
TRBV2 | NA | CASRISGGSTEAFF
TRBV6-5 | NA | CASSYGTNTYEQYF
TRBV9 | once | CASSPAGGQETQYF
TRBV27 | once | CASISAGSNTGELFF
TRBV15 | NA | CATGGTFNSNQPQHF
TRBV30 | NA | CAGDHDSNTGELFF
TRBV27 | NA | CASSLGPMGSPLHF
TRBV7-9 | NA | CASSLVAGLNTEAFF
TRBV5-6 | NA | CASSLDRKNEKLFF
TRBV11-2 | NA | CASSLGPASGISYEQYF
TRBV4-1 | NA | CASSRGLFDQPQHF
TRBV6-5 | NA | CASSYTGSYEQYF
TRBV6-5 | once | CASSWRTAGYGYTF
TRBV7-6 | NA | CASSVQGTYEQYF